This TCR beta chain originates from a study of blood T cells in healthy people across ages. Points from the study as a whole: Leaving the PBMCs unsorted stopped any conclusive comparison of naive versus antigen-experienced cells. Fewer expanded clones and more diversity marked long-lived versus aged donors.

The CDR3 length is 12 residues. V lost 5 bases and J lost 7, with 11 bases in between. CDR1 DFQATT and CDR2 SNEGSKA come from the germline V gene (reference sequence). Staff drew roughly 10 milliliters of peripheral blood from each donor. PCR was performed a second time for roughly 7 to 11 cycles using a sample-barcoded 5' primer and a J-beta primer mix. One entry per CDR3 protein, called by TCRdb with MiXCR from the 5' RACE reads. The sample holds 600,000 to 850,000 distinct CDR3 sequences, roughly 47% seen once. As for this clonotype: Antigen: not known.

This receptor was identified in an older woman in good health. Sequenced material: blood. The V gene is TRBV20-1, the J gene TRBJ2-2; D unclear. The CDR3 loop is CSARRPGGELFF. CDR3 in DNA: TGCAGTGCTCGAAGACCGGGCGGGGAGCTGTTTTTT.